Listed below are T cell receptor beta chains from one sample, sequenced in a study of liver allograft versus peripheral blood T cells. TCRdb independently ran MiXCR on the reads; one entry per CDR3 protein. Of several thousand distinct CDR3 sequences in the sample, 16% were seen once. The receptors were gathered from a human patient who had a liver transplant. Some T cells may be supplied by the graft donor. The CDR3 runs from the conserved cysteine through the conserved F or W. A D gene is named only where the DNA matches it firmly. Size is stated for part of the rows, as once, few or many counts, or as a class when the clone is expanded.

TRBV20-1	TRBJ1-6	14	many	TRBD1	TGCAGTGCTAGGGGACAGTATCCTAATTCACCCCTCCACTTT	CSARGQYPNSPLHF
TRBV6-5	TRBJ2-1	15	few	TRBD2	TGTGCCAGCAGCCGCGCGGTAGCGGGGGGCAATGAGCAGTTCTTC	CASSRAVAGGNEQFF
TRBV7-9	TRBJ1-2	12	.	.	TGTGCCAGCAGCTCCCGGGATTATGGCTACACCTTC	CASSSRDYGYTF
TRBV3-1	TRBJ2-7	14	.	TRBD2	TGTGCCAGCAGCCTCCTAGCGGAAGTGGGGGAGCAGTACTTC	CASSLLAEVGEQYF
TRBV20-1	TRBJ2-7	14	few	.	TGCAGTGCTAGAGTTGATGTGGCCCCCTACGAGCAGTACTTC	CSARVDVAPYEQYF
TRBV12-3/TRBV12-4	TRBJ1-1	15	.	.	TGTGCCAGCACTTCTCTTCTGGGGGGGAACACTGAAGCTTTCTTT	CASTSLLGGNTEAFF
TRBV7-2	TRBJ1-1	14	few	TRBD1	TGTGCCAGCAGCCCTGGACAGGGGGCCACTGAAGCTTTCTTT	CASSPGQGATEAFF
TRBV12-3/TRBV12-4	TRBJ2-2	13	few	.	TGTGCCAGCAGTTTCGTACCCACCGGGGAGCTGTTTTTT	CASSFVPTGELFF
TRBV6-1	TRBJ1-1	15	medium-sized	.	TGTGCCAGCAGTGGGCAGCCAGGAATTGACACTGAAGCTTTCTTT	CASSGQPGIDTEAFF
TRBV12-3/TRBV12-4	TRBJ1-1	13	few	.	TGTGCCAGCAGACCTTACTGGAACACTGAAGCTTTCTTT	CASRPYWNTEAFF
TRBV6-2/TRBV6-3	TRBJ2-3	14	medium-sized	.	TGTGCCAGCAGCCCCGGGACTAGCACAGATACGCAGTATTTT	CASSPGTSTDTQYF
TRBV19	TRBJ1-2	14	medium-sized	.	TGTGCCAGTAGTATAAACGGACCGACCTATGGCTACACCTTC	CASSINGPTYGYTF
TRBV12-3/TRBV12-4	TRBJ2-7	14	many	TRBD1	TGTGCCAGCAGGGGACAGGTGGGGTCCTACGAGCAGTACTTC	CASRGQVGSYEQYF
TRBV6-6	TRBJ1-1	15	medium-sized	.	TGTGCCAGCAGTTACACTGGAACGGGGAACACTGAAGCTTTCTTT	CASSYTGTGNTEAFF
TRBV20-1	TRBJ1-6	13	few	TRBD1	TGCAGTGCTGACAGGGGGACTAATTCACCCCTCCACTTT	CSADRGTNSPLHF
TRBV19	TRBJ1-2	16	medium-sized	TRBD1	TGTGCCAGTAGTGGGACAGGGGGCTCCGAGGACTATGGCTACACCTTC	CASSGTGGSEDYGYTF
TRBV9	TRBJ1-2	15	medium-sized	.	TGTGCCAGCAGCGTATTTGAAGACGCCACGAGGGGCTACACCTTC	CASSVFEDATRGYTF
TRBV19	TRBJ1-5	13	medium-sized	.	TGTGCCAGTAGTATAGAGGGGGATCAGCCCCAGCATTTT	CASSIEGDQPQHF
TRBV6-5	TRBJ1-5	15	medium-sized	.	TGTGCCAGCAGTTACTTCCCGGGTAGCAATCAGCCCCAGCATTTT	CASSYFPGSNQPQHF
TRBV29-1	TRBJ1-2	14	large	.	TGCAGCGTTACCGGGACCGCGTTTAACTATGGCTACACCTTC	CSVTGTAFNYGYTF
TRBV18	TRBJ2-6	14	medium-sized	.	TGTGCCAGCTTAGGGGAGAACGGGGCCAACGTCCTGACTTTC	CASLGENGANVLTF
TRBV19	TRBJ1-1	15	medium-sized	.	TGTGCCAGTAGTGGCCGAGGGGGGGCGAACACTGAAGCTTTCTTT	CASSGRGGANTEAFF
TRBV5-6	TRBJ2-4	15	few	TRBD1	TGTGCCTCCCGGCGGGACAGGGATGACAAAAACATTCAGTACTTC	CASRRDRDDKNIQYF
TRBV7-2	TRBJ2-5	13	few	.	TGTGCCAGCAGCTTACAACCCCAAGAGACCCAGTACTTC	CASSLQPQETQYF
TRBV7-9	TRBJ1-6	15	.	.	TGTGCCAGCAGCTTGGAAGGCTCCTATAATTCACCCCTCCACTTT	CASSLEGSYNSPLHF
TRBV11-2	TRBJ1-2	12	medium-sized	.	TGTGCCAGCAGCTTCCCTAACTATGGCTACACCTTC	CASSFPNYGYTF
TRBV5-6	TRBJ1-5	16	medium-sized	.	TGTGCCAGCAGCTTGACGAGACATTCGATCAACCAGCCCCAGCATTTT	CASSLTRHSINQPQHF
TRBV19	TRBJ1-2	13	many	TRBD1	TGTGCCAGTAGGCGGACAGGGGCGAAAGGCTACACCTTC	CASRRTGAKGYTF
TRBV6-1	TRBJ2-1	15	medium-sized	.	TGTGCCAGCAAGGAGGGAGGTCTTGATTACAATGAGCAGTTCTTC	CASKEGGLDYNEQFF
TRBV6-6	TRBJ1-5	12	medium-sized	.	TGTGCCAGCAGCCCCGGAAATCAGCCCCAGCATTTT	CASSPGNQPQHF
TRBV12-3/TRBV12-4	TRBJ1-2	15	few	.	TGTGCCAGCAGTTCCGGCGGGGCGATAAACTATGGCTACACCTTC	CASSSGGAINYGYTF
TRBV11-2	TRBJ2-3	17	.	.	TGTGCCAGCAGCCGATTTTTAAGGGGGGGAGGCACAGATACGCAGTATTTT	CASSRFLRGGGTDTQYF
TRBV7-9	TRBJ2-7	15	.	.	TGTGCCAGCAGCTTATTGGAGGGCGTCCCGGAGGAGCAGTACTTC	CASSLLEGVPEEQYF
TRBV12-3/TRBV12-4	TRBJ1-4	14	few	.	TGTGCCAGCAGCCCTGGACTCCCCGTTGAAAAACTGTTTTTT	CASSPGLPVEKLFF
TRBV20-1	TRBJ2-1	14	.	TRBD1	TGCAGTGCTGACCCGGGACAGCCATACAATGAGCAGTTCTTC	CSADPGQPYNEQFF
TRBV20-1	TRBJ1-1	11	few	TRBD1	TGCAGTGCTAGGGGGACAGGCTGGGCTTTCTTT	CSARGTGWAFF
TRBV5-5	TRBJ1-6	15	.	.	TGTGCCAGCAGCTTGCTGGGTTGGAGGGATTCACCCCTCCACTTT	CASSLLGWRDSPLHF
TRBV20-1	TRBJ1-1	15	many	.	TGCAGTGCCCGCATAGACAGCAGAATGAACACTGAAGCTTTCTTT	CSARIDSRMNTEAFF
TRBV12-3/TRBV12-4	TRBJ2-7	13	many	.	TGTGCCAGCAGTCGGGGGGCCTCCTACGAGCAGTACTTC	CASSRGASYEQYF
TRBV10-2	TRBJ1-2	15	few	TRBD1	TGCGCCAGCAGTGAGTCCGTGACAGGGAACTATGGCTACACCTTC	CASSESVTGNYGYTF
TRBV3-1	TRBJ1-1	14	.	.	TGTGCCAGCAGCCAGTCCAATTTGAACACTGAAGCTTTCTTT	CASSQSNLNTEAFF
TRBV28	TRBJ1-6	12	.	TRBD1	TGTGCCAGCATCACAGGGGCCTCACCCCTCCACTTT	CASITGASPLHF
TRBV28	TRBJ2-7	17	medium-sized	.	TGTGCCAGCTTCCCCGGGACGGACCAATTGACTTTCTACGAGCAGTACTTC	CASFPGTDQLTFYEQYF
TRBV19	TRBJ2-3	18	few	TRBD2	TGTGCCAGTAGTCAGGACAGGCTAGCGGGGGACGGGGAAGATACGCAGTATTTT	CASSQDRLAGDGEDTQYF
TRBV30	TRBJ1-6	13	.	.	TGTGCCTGGAGTCGACAGGAAAATTCACCCCTCCACTTT	CAWSRQENSPLHF
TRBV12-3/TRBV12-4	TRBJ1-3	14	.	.	TGTGCCAGCAGTTTCTCCGGAAACGGAAACACCATATATTTT	CASSFSGNGNTIYF
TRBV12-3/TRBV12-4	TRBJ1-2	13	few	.	TGTGCCAGCAGTTTACGCTATGGGGGTGGCTACACCTTC	CASSLRYGGGYTF
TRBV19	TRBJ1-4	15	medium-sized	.	TGTGCCAGTAGTAAACTGGTAGCAACTAATGAAAAACTGTTTTTT	CASSKLVATNEKLFF
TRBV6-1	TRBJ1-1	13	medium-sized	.	TGTGCCAGCAACGGGACACCTAACACTGAAGCTTTCTTT	CASNGTPNTEAFF
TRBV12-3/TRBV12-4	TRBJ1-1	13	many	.	TGTGCCAGCAGTTTTAATGCTAACACTGAAGCTTTCTTT	CASSFNANTEAFF
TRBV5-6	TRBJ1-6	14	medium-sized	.	TGTGCCAGCAGCTTCCGGGGGGCGACTTCACCCCTCCACTTT	CASSFRGATSPLHF
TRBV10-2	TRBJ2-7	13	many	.	TGCGCCAGCAGACGGAATGAGCTCTACGAGCAGTACTTC	CASRRNELYEQYF
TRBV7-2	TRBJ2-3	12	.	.	TGTGCCAGCAGCCAGAGCACAGATACGCAGTATTTT	CASSQSTDTQYF
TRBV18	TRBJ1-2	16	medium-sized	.	TGTGCCAGCTCACCCTCAACCGCACAGGGACGAGAAGGCTACACCTTC	CASSPSTAQGREGYTF
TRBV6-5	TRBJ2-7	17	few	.	TGTGCCAGCAAGTCCGCGGTCGGACAGACCTTCTCCTACGAGCAGTACTTC	CASKSAVGQTFSYEQYF